This T cell receptor (beta chain) was identified in a study of cytomegalovirus exposure and HLA in healthy donors. About the research overall: Of 398 genotyped donors, approximately 80% clustered with self-reported Caucasian donors.

The CDR3 consists of 15 residues. J lost 4 bases, V lost 6 bases, and 11 bases had no gene match. CDR1 and CDR2 from the germline V gene are SGHTA and FQGNSA. With 60 Vbeta and 13 Jbeta primers, the PCR was carried out. This table comes from immunoSEQ multiplex PCR, and its TCRdb copy is limited to in-frame clones, with some not included. The data show about 190,000 clones, 87% seen once. Whole-study results and caveats: It was confirmed in vitro that three of the CMV-associated chains were specific for CMV antigens. A later analysis reportedly found fewer N-insertions in an Asian-associated ancestry cluster than the roughly 700-donor mean. There was a cluster of highly shared sequence variants that was likely a sequencing artifact.

Turning to this clone: Antigen specificity is unknown.

The receptor was isolated from a man aged 30 to 39 in good health and CMV-seronegative. The specimen sequenced was PBMCs. The chain couples TRBV7-2 to TRBJ1-2, with 7 bases aligning to TRBD1. The CDR3 spells CASSGGTVDFYGYTF. Here the CDR3 DNA reads TGTGCCAGCAGTGGCGGGACAGTAGACTTCTATGGCTACACCTTC. The whole variable domain, remainder taken from reference TRBV7-2 and TRBJ1-2, is GAGVSQSPSNKVTEKGKDVELRCDPISGHTALYWYRQSLGQGLEFLIYFQGNSAPDKSGLPSDRFSAERTGGSVSTLTIQRTQQEDSAVYLCASSGGTVDFYGYTFGSGTRLTVV.